The rows below give T cell receptor beta chains drawn from one sample of a study of cytomegalovirus exposure and HLA in healthy donors. The method was immunoSEQ multiplex PCR; TCRdb's version includes in-frame clones alone and lacks a portion of them. The sample consists of 150,000 or so clones, about 88% of them appearing once. Material: PBMCs. Receptor source: a woman aged 18-30 years in good health and CMV-seronegative. Each CDR3 is given with its conserved first and last residue. A D gene is named only where the DNA matches it firmly. The size of a clone is reported for some rows only, either as once, few or many, or as a class for expanded clones.

clone_size	d_call	v_call	j_call	cdr3_nt	cdr3_aa
.	.	TRBV6-1	TRBJ1-5	TGTGCCAGCAGTAATACAGGGTCCCCCAATCAGCCCCAGCATTTT	CASSNTGSPNQPQHF
.	.	TRBV6-5	TRBJ2-1	TGTGCCAGCAGTTACAGGTTCGGTCAGGGTGAGCAGTTCTTC	CASSYRFGQGEQFF
.	TRBD1	TRBV9	TRBJ1-2	TGTGCCAGCAGCGTAGGTTCAGGGGGCAGCTATGGCTACACCTTC	CASSVGSGGSYGYTF
few	TRBD1	TRBV11-3	TRBJ1-6	TGTGCCAGCAGCCCTCATCCCGACAGGGCCAACTCCTATAATTCACCCCTCCACTTT	CASSPHPDRANSYNSPLHF
.	.	TRBV6-6	TRBJ1-2	TGTGCCAGCAGTAACGACAGGCCAGCTAACTATGGCTACACCTTC	CASSNDRPANYGYTF
.	.	TRBV7-9	TRBJ2-1	TGTGCCAGCTCAGTATCCAATGAGCAGTTCTTC	CASSVSNEQFF
.	.	TRBV10-3	TRBJ1-2	TGTGCCATCAGTGAGGATCAGAACTATGGCTACACCTTC	CAISEDQNYGYTF
once	.	TRBV7-3	TRBJ1-2	TGTGCCAGCAGCTTAAGCGGCGGGGACTATGGCTACACCTTC	CASSLSGGDYGYTF
.	.	TRBV7-9	TRBJ1-5	TGTGCCAGCAGCTCAGGGTACACAACCGATCAGCCCCAGCATTTT	CASSSGYTTDQPQHF
.	.	TRBV5-6	TRBJ1-1	TGTGCCAGCAGCTTGGCCAGGTGGCACACTGAAGCTTTCTTT	CASSLARWHTEAFF
.	.	TRBV11-2	TRBJ2-2	TGTGCCAGCAGCCCCGAGGCCCGATCCGGGGAGCTGTTTTTT	CASSPEARSGELFF
.	.	TRBV13	TRBJ1-3	TGTGCCAGTACGAACGGGGGAGCTGGAAACACCATATATTTT	CASTNGGAGNTIYF
.	.	TRBV4-1	TRBJ1-1	TGCGCCAGCAGCCTCGATCACAGGGAAGCTTTCTTT	CASSLDHREAFF
.	.	TRBV5-1	TRBJ1-1	TGCGCCAGCAGCTTGGTTCAAGCTCGGGGGGCCTACACTGAAGCTTTCTTT	CASSLVQARGAYTEAFF
.	.	TRBV1	TRBJ2-6	TGCACCACCAAAGCAGAGGGCAGGCCCAACTCTGGAGCCAACGTCCTGACTTTC	CTTKAEGRPNSGANVLTF
.	.	TRBV9	TRBJ2-2	TGTGCCAGCAGCGTGTTTGCGGACGGGGAGCTGTTTTTT	CASSVFADGELFF
.	TRBD1	TRBV6-5	TRBJ2-5	TGTGCCAGCAGTTCATGGACAGGGGAGGGGGAGACCCAGTACTTC	CASSSWTGEGETQYF
.	.	TRBV6-5	TRBJ2-7	TGTGCCAGTGGTCAAAATCCGGGATCCTACGAGCAGTACTTC	CASGQNPGSYEQYF
.	TRBD1	TRBV9	TRBJ2-1	TGTGCCAGCAGCGTCCGGGACAGGTATTTGGGTGAGCAGTTCTTC	CASSVRDRYLGEQFF
.	.	TRBV2	TRBJ2-3	TGTGCCAGCAGTTACGACAGAGGCAGCACAGATACGCAGTATTTT	CASSYDRGSTDTQYF
few	.	TRBV2	TRBJ1-6	TGTGCCAGCAGTGAGGCTAATTCACCCCTCCACTTT	CASSEANSPLHF
.	.	TRBV5-1	TRBJ1-1	TGCGCCAGCAGGTTTTTGGAGGGAACCACTGAAGCTTTCTTT	CASRFLEGTTEAFF
.	.	TRBV7-9	TRBJ2-1	TGTGCCAGCACCCCACGGGGTAGCTCCTACAATGAGCAGTTCTTC	CASTPRGSSYNEQFF
.	TRBD1	TRBV7-3	TRBJ1-1	TGTGCCAGCAGCTCGGGACAGATGAACACTGAAGCTTTCTTT	CASSSGQMNTEAFF
.	TRBD1	TRBV18	TRBJ2-1	TGTGCCAGCTCACCCCGGGACAGGGGCGAAACAAATGAGCAGTTCTTC	CASSPRDRGETNEQFF
once	TRBD1	TRBV15	TRBJ2-2	TGTGCCACCAGCAGGGATGCTGACAGGGGGAACACCGGGGAGCTGTTTTTT	CATSRDADRGNTGELFF
.	.	TRBV7-9	TRBJ2-2	TGTGCCAGCAGCTCACAGGGCACATACACCGGGGAGCTGTTTTTT	CASSSQGTYTGELFF
.	TRBD1	TRBV5-5	TRBJ2-1	TGTGCCAGCCGCCTGTCGGGACAGGGGGCCTACAATGAGCAGTTCTTC	CASRLSGQGAYNEQFF
once	.	TRBV7-9	TRBJ1-1	TGTGCCAGCAGCAATTTTCCAGGGGAACACATGAACACTGAAGCTTTCTTT	CASSNFPGEHMNTEAFF
.	TRBD1	TRBV13	TRBJ2-7	TGTGCCAGCAGCGGGGGACAGGGGTTTAACGAGCAGTACTTC	CASSGGQGFNEQYF
.	.	TRBV4-1	TRBJ1-5	TGCGCCAGCAGCCAAGACGTTACCCGGGATCAGCCCCAGCATTTT	CASSQDVTRDQPQHF
.	TRBD1	TRBV6-1	TRBJ1-2	TGTGCCATCGGGGGACAGATTGGCTATGGCTACACCTTC	CAIGGQIGYGYTF
.	TRBD2	TRBV10-2	TRBJ2-5	TGCGCCAGCAGAACTAGCGGGGGGCTCCAAGAGACCCAGTACTTC	CASRTSGGLQETQYF